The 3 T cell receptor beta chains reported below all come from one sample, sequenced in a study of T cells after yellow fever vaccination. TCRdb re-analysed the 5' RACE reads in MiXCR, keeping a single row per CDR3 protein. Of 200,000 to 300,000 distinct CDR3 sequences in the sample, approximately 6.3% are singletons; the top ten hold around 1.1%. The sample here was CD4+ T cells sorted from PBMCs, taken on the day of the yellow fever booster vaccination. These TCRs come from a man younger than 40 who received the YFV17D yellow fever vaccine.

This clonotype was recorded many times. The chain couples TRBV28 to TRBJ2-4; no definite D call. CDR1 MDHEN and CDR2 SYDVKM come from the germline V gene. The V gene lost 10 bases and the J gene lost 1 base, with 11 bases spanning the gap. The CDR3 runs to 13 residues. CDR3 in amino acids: CATRDWAKNIQYF. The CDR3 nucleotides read TGTGCCACTAGGGATTGGGCCAAAAACATTCAGTACTTC.

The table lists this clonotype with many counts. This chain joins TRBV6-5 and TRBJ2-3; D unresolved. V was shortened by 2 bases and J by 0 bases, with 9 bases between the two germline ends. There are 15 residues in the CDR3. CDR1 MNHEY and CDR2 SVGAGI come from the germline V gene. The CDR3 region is CASSYRMISTDTQYF. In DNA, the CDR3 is TGTGCCAGCAGTTACCGGATGATTAGCACAGATACGCAGTATTTT.

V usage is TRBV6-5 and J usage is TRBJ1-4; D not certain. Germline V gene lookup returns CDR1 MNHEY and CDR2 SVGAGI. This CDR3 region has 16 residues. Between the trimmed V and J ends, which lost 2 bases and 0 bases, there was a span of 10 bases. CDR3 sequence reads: CASSYGGDTTNEKLFF. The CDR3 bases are TGTGCCAGCAGTTACGGTGGGGATACAACTAATGAAAAACTGTTTTTT.